Each of the 30 T cell receptor beta chains below was sequenced from the same sample in a study of cytomegalovirus exposure and HLA in healthy donors. Vbeta (60) and Jbeta (13) primers were used in the PCR. Here immunoSEQ multiplex PCR was the method, and the copy in TCRdb shows in-frame clones only, minus some. The sample includes some 130,000 clones, around three quarters of them seen just once. The sequencing sample was made of PBMCs. These receptors originate from a man aged 35 to 55 in good health and CMV-seropositive.

This rearrangement joins TRBV7-6 to TRBJ2-2; 7 nucleotides line up with TRBD1. Germline loops: CDR1 SGHVS, CDR2 FNYEAQ. V shed 1 base and J 1 base; nucleotides not matched to a gene: 0. CDR3 length equals 15 residues. This CDR3 is CASSLGTGNTGELFF. In nucleotides, the CDR3 is TGTGCCAGCAGCTTAGGGACAGGGAACACCGGGGAGCTGTTTTTT.

The chain joins TRBV27 to TRBJ1-5; TRBD1 aligns across 8 bases. The CDR3 runs to 16 residues. CDR1 and CDR2 from the germline V gene are MNHEY and SMNVEV (reference sequence). Trimming cost V 4 bases and J 4 bases; bases outside gene matches: 9. CDR3 DNA: TGTGCCAGCAGTTCCGCTGACAGGGGATGGAATCAGCCCCAGCATTTT. It translates to CASSSADRGWNQPQHF.

The chain employs TRBV7-9 and TRBJ1-4; TRBD1 matches at 11 bases. The germline V gene has CDR1 SEHNR and CDR2 FQNEAQ (reference sequence). This CDR3 is built from 15 residues. The junction had 7 bases not matched to a gene; V was cut back by 5 bases and J by 8 bases. The CDR3 spells CASSPTGTGGEKLFF. CDR3 nucleotide sequence: TGTGCCAGCAGCCCCACCGGGACAGGGGGGGAAAAACTGTTTTTT.

J is TRBJ1-3 and V is TRBV18, with TRBD1 as a possible D gene (5 bases). V lost 2 bases to trimming and J lost 2 bases, with 10 bases between them. Germline V gene sequence: CDR1 KGHSH, CDR2 LQKENI. The CDR3 has 15 residues. The CDR3, as DNA: TGTGCCAGCTCACCAGCGGGGGGGACTGGAAACACCATATATTTT. This encodes CASSPAGGTGNTIYF.

This clone occurred once. The V and J genes are TRBV7-2 and TRBJ2-1, with 9 nucleotides matching TRBD2. V lost 1 base and J lost 15; bases outside the gene matches: 13. The germline V gene encodes CDR1 SGHTA and CDR2 FQGNSA. This CDR3 contains 15 residues. The CDR3 DNA sequence: TGTGCCAGCAGCTTAGACCCGGGACTAGCAAAGACTCGGTTCTTC. This sequence encodes CASSLDPGLAKTRFF. The whole variable domain, remainder taken from reference TRBV7-2 and TRBJ2-1, is GAGVSQSPSNKVTEKGKDVELRCDPISGHTALYWYRQSLGQGLEFLIYFQGNSAPDKSGLPSDRFSAERTGGSVSTLTIQRTQQEDSAVYLCASSLDPGLAKTRFFGPGTRLTVL.

The chain couples TRBV27 to TRBJ1-1; perhaps TRBD1 as D (5 bases). Deletions cut 4 bases from V and 6 bases from J, with 12 bases between. The CDR3 consists of 13 residues. Germline-derived CDR1 and CDR2 are MNHEY and SMNVEV (reference sequence). CDR3 loop: CASSWGARAEAFF. The CDR3 DNA reads TGTGCCAGCAGTTGGGGCGCCAGGGCTGAAGCTTTCTTT.

The rearrangement uses TRBV15 and TRBJ2-3; 13 nucleotides match TRBD2. V lost 4 bases, J lost 2 bases, and 6 bases stayed unmatched. Germline CDR1 LNHNV, CDR2 YYDKDF (reference sequence). The CDR3 runs 17 residues. The CDR3 reads CATSITGTSGATDTQYF. The CDR3 DNA reads TGTGCCACCAGCATCACCGGGACTAGCGGGGCCACAGATACGCAGTATTTT. Combining the CDR3 with reference TRBV15 and TRBJ2-3 gives the whole variable domain DAMVIQNPRYQVTQFGKPVTLSCSQTLNHNVMYWYQQKSSQAPKLLFHYYDKDFNNEADTPDNFQSRRPNTSFCFLDIRSPGLGDTAMYLCATSITGTSGATDTQYFGPGTRLTVL.

This rearrangement joins TRBV4-2 to TRBJ2-4; tentative D call: TRBD2 (5 bases). The V and J ends lost 6 bases and 0 bases respectively, with 15 bases between them. The V gene's germline CDR1 is LGHNA and CDR2 YNFKEQ. The CDR3 consists of 16 residues. The CDR3 loop is CASSSPGGLAKNIQYF. The CDR3 DNA is TGTGCCAGCAGTTCCCCTGGCGGGCTAGCCAAAAACATTCAGTACTTC.

The rearrangement uses TRBV14 and TRBJ2-1; D is perhaps TRBD1 (6 bases). CDR1 is SGHDN, CDR2 FVKESK, per germline. Trimming removed 4 bases from V and 3 bases from J, with 10 bases in between. The CDR3 is 14 amino acids. The CDR3 DNA follows: TGTGCCAGCAGCCTAAGGGACAACTACAATGAGCAGTTCTTC. Translating gives CASSLRDNYNEQFF.

V gene TRBV9 combines with J gene TRBJ2-1, with TRBD2 matching 11 bases. With 3 bases clipped from V and 4 bases from J, the junction kept 3 bases outside the gene matches. Germline lookup yields CDR1 SGDLS and CDR2 YYNGEE. The CDR3 length is 15 residues. Here the CDR3 reads CASSEGLAAYNEQFF. The CDR3 coding sequence is TGTGCCAGCAGCGAGGGACTAGCGGCGTACAATGAGCAGTTCTTC.

This chain joins TRBV5-1 and TRBJ2-5; 7 bases fit TRBD2. This CDR3 spans 14 amino acids. With V trimmed by 2 bases and J by 4 bases, 5 bases remained unmatched. From germline, CDR1 is SGHRS and CDR2 YFSETQ. CDR3 residues: CASSLGLDRETQYF. The CDR3 bases are TGCGCCAGCAGCTTAGGACTAGACCGAGAGACCCAGTACTTC.

This clone was recorded once. V usage is TRBV7-9 and J usage is TRBJ2-3, with D possibly TRBD2 on 5 matching bases. The germline V and J ends were trimmed by 4 bases and 0 bases, with 14 bases remaining between them. The CDR3 length is 16 residues. Germline CDR1 SEHNR, CDR2 FQNEAQ (reference sequence). The CDR3 DNA is TGTGCCAGCAGCTCCACGACTACCGCTAGCACAGATACGCAGTATTTT. The encoded protein is CASSSTTTASTDTQYF.

The gene calls are TRBV27 and TRBJ2-7; 11 bases line up with TRBD2. The CDR3 loop spans 16 amino acids. Germline V gives CDR1 MNHEY, CDR2 SMNVEV (reference sequence). V lost 7 bases to trimming and J lost 5 bases; unmatched junction nucleotides: 13. The CDR3 reads CASTLLGGLAADEQYF. In DNA, the CDR3 is TGTGCCAGCACCCTCTTAGGGGGACTAGCGGCGGACGAGCAGTACTTC.

This clone was seen only once. The chain carries TRBV6-5 and TRBJ2-7, with TRBD2 identical over 8 bases. Germline V gene data show CDR1 as MNHEY and CDR2 as SVGAGI. Trimming cost V 5 bases and J 6 bases; bases outside gene matches: 9. The CDR3 spans 14 residues. CDR3 amino acids: CASSQLAAGREQYF. The CDR3 DNA follows: TGTGCCAGCAGTCAACTAGCGGCTGGGCGCGAGCAGTACTTC.

This clone was picked up a small number of times. The gene calls are TRBV15 and TRBJ1-5; TRBD1 might be the D (5 bases). V was shortened by 6 bases and J by 5 bases, with 17 bases between the two germline ends. The CDR3 runs to 15 residues. Looked up from germline, CDR1 is LNHNV and CDR2 is YYDKDF (reference sequence). CDR3 nucleotide sequence: TGTGCCACCAGACCGGGGAGGGGAATGCATCAGCCCCAGCATTTT. Amino acid sequence: CATRPGRGMHQPQHF.

The chain couples TRBV28 to TRBJ1-2, with D possibly TRBD1 on 5 matching bases. Germline lookup yields CDR1 MDHEN and CDR2 SYDVKM. V gave up 7 bases and J gave up 6 bases, with 18 bases separating them. This CDR3 is built from 14 residues. The CDR3 DNA reads as TGTGCCAGCACTCGGGGACTGGGACTCCATGGCTACACCTTC. Translating it yields CASTRGLGLHGYTF.

The chain joins TRBV19 to TRBJ1-5, with D perhaps TRBD1 (6 bases). The CDR3 covers 17 residues. Germline V gene data show CDR1 as LNHDA and CDR2 as SQIVND (reference sequence). The V and J ends lost 5 bases and 4 bases respectively, with 21 bases between them. The CDR3, as DNA: TGTGCCAGTAGTTCCCCCTACAGGGCGACGATGAATCAGCCCCAGCATTTT. Its protein product is CASSSPYRATMNQPQHF.

V is TRBV6-5 and J is TRBJ2-7, with D perhaps TRBD2 (6 bases). The V end was cut by 4 bases, the J end by 4 bases, with 20 bases between. This CDR3 is built from 16 residues. Germline-derived CDR1 and CDR2 are MNHEY and SVGAGI. CDR3 in amino acids: CASSSGGWGRKYEQYF. The CDR3 bases are TGTGCCAGCAGTTCCGGGGGATGGGGGAGGAAATACGAGCAGTACTTC.

This chain joins TRBV10-3 and TRBJ2-3; TRBD2 agrees at 9 bases. Germline trimming cut 3 bases from V and 0 bases from J; bases unmatched to any gene: 7. CDR3 length equals 17 residues. The V gene's germline CDR1 is ENHRY and CDR2 SYGVKD. The CDR3 DNA reads TGTGCCATCAGTGACCCGGGACTAGCCTCTAGCACAGATACGCAGTATTTT. This translates into CAISDPGLASSTDTQYF.

With regard to this clone: Compared with germline, one end of the junction differs, possibly owing to a read error. The chain uses TRBV7-9 and TRBJ1-4, with a tentative D call TRBD1 (5 bases). The CDR3 runs to 12 residues. The germline V gene encodes CDR1 SEHNR and CDR2 FQNEAQ (reference sequence). CDR3 in DNA: TGTTCCAGCAGCTTGGAGGGGGAAAAACTGTTTTTT. Protein: CSSSLEGEKLFF.

This clone has a handful of counts. V gene TRBV19 combines with J gene TRBJ1-2, with a weak D call TRBD1 (6 bases). Trimming left V 7 bases short and J 4 bases short, with 13 bases between. CDR1 and CDR2 from the germline V gene are LNHDA and SQIVND (reference sequence). This CDR3 spans 13 amino acids. In DNA form, the CDR3 reads TGTGCCAGTACTACGACAGGCAGCTATGGCTACACCTTC. Its protein is CASTTTGSYGYTF.

Only a few counts were recorded for this clone. The chain joins TRBV19 to TRBJ2-1, with TRBD2 as a possible D gene (6 bases). The CDR3 runs to 17 residues. CDR1 and CDR2 (germline): LNHDA, SQIVND (reference sequence). Trimming stripped 2 bases from V and 2 bases from J, with 16 bases between. CDR3 sequence (DNA): TGTGCCAGTAGTATACCTAGCGCCCACCCCGCCTACAATGAGCAGTTCTTC. It specifies CASSIPSAHPAYNEQFF.

CDR3 amino acids: CASSLSDRDSYEQYF. The CDR3 region has the DNA TGTGCCAGCAGCTTGTCCGACAGGGACTCCTACGAGCAGTACTTC. The chain has TRBV5-6 and TRBJ2-7; 7 positions agree with TRBD1. The J segment lost 0 bases and the V segment lost 1 base, leaving 4 bases of the junction unmatched. Germline values: CDR1 SGHDT, CDR2 YYEEEE. CDR3 size: 15 residues.

The chain combines TRBV11-2 with TRBJ2-3, with 10 bases lining up with TRBD2. Per the germline V gene, CDR1 is SGHAT and CDR2 is FQNNGV. V lost 1 base and J lost 9; bases outside the gene matches: 10. The CDR3 loop spans 16 amino acids. For the CDR3, the DNA is TGTGCCAGCAGCTTAGGCTTTAGCGGGAGGAGGCAGACGCAGTATTTT. Encoded protein: CASSLGFSGRRQTQYF.

V gene TRBV5-4 combines with J gene TRBJ2-7, with 8 bases lining up with TRBD2. The CDR3 is made up of 16 amino acids. Germline assignment: CDR1 SGHNT and CDR2 YYREEE (reference sequence). Germline trimming cut 0 bases from V and 0 bases from J; bases unmatched to any gene: 5. In nucleotides, the CDR3 is TGTGCCAGCAGCTTGGTCGGCGGGGGGAGCTCCTACGAGCAGTACTTC. As protein: CASSLVGGGSSYEQYF.

This clone was seen a handful of times. The V call is TRBV27, the J call TRBJ2-7, with 7 nucleotides matching TRBD2. After removal of 5 bases from V and 0 bases from J, the junction contained 7 bases not matched to a gene. Germline V gives CDR1 MNHEY, CDR2 SMNVEV (reference sequence). This CDR3 comprises 15 residues. CDR3 region: CASSPRLASSYEQYF. The DNA of the CDR3 is TGTGCCAGCAGTCCTAGACTAGCTTCCTCCTACGAGCAGTACTTC.

CDR3 sequence (DNA): TGCCCGGGGAGTCAAGAGACCCAGTACTTC. Amino acids: CPGSQETQYF. The V call is TRBV1, the J call TRBJ2-5; TRBD2 reflects the table's D call only, with no check against the DNA. TRBV1 is a pseudogene. The CDR3 covers 10 residues.

The V and J genes are TRBV6-5 and TRBJ1-4; 7 nucleotides align to TRBD1. Germline loops: CDR1 MNHEY, CDR2 SVGAGI. V was pared by 5 bases and J by 6 bases, with 9 bases of the junction left unmatched. The CDR3 is 15 residues long. The CDR3 here is CASSPLTGKHEKLFF. In DNA, the CDR3 is TGTGCCAGCAGTCCTTTGACAGGGAAACATGAAAAACTGTTTTTT.

This clone has more than one count but fewer than ten. CDR3 DNA: TGTGCCAGCTCTCCCTTCTATGGCTACACCTTC. This gives the protein CASSPFYGYTF. The chain joins TRBV6-1 to TRBJ1-2; D unresolved. The V gene's germline CDR1 is MNHNS and CDR2 SASEGT. V gave up 8 bases and J gave up 4 bases, with 8 bases separating them. This CDR3 comprises 11 residues.

CDR3 residues: CASSLDRGVYEQYF. In DNA, the CDR3 is TGTGCCAGCAGCTTAGACAGGGGGGTCTACGAGCAGTACTTC. This sequence joins TRBV11-1 and TRBJ2-7, with TRBD1 identical over 8 bases. J was trimmed by 3 bases and V by 1 base; bases with no gene match: 2. This CDR3 spans 14 amino acids. In germline, CDR1 is SGHAT, CDR2 FQDESV (reference sequence).